The following is a T cell receptor beta chain sequence with its context. The sample holds a few counts of this clone. Its antigen is not yet known. One base away there is no much larger clone; base qualities are not given. Compared with germline, V lacks 6 bases and J lacks 7 bases; bases without a gene match: 7. The germline V gene sets CDR1 to SNHLY and CDR2 to FYNNEI. Counted from cysteine to phenylalanine, this CDR3 has 14 amino acids. Kept here is only the CDR3 DNA, which spans 42 bases and is read in frame from base 1. TCRbeta CDR3 regions were amplified from genomic DNA using the immunoSEQ Assay, a bias-controlled multiplex PCR. Processing in the source paper ran as follows. The number of nucleated cells in each sample was estimated by amplification of reference gene primers within the assay. To quantify the absolute abundance of each unique TCRbeta CDR3 rearrangement, sequence reads were collapsed and filtered. For each sample, productive Simpson clonality was calculated as the square root of Simpson's diversity index across productive rearrangements. The immuneACCESS repertoire file appears here via TCRdb, limited to in-frame rearrangements. These files lack a portion of the clones; in checked studies, under half of the deficit traces to unresolved V genes, and the cause of the others is not known. That table is the source of V, J and clone size, and D and trimming were worked out from the DNA. Here the sample has 180,000 or so clones; 75% to 85% occur a single time. Around 10% of the sample is held by the ten biggest clonotypes.

In Seattle, one collaborating source enrolled patients while the infection was active and tracked those patients longitudinally over the course of disease. Each collaborating institution followed its own protocols to collect whole blood in K2EDTA tubes. Collaborator samples were shipped for TCRbeta analysis as frozen whole blood, isolated PBMCs, or DNA extracted from either sample type. This sample is part of a study of blood T cell repertoires in COVID-19 (dated by TCRdb to the early 2020s). In terms of the full investigation: Samples covering the acute and convalescent phases of COVID-19 were provided by collaborators in the United States, Italy and Spain. The repertoires were released in a freely available public database intended as a resource for research on the immune response to SARS-CoV-2. Sample metadata almost always included a de-identified subject ID, COVID-19 status, age in years and sex. Samples were obtained from the ongoing ImmuneRACE study (first 160 participants) and from about 1,300 subjects provided by 6 global collaborators. Where available, HLA class I and class II types were obtained from metadata supplied by the sample provider rather than from assay-based typing. The prospective study material was composed of cDNA or gDNA derived from T cells, B-cell-depleted T cells, or PBMCs. Deeply sampled blood TCRbeta repertoires from subjects exposed to, actively infected with, or recovered from COVID-19 were included in the dataset.

The paper as a whole reports these results and caveats: The quantity of clinical and demographic metadata differed by source and by participant and was supplied without curation.

The V gene is TRBV2 and the J gene is TRBJ1-5; the junction holds 9 bases that match TRBD1. The source is a woman in her thirties or forties with COVID-19, enrolled during active disease. The sample consisted of peripheral blood. The DNA sequence follows: TGTGCCAGCAGCATTACAGGGGGCGGGCAGCCCCAGCATTTT. Its protein product is CASSITGGGQPQHF.